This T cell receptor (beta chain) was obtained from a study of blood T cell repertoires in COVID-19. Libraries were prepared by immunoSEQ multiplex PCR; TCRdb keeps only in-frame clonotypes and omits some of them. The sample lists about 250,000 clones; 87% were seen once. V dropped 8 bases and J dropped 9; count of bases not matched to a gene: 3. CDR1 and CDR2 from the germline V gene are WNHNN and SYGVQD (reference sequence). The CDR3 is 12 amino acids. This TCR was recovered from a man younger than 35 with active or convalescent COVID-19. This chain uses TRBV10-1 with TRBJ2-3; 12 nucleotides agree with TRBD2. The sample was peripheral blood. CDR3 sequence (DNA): TGCGCCAGCTCGACTAGCGGGGGAACGCAGTATTTT. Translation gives CASSTSGGTQYF.